Listed below are T cell receptor beta chains from one sample, sequenced in a study of cytomegalovirus exposure and HLA in healthy donors. TCRdb's table, derived via immunoSEQ multiplex PCR, lists solely in-frame clones and lacks some. The sample comprises fewer than 150,000 clones, around 80% of which are singletons, and roughly 2% rests with the top ten. The sequenced sample was PBMCs. Receptor source: a man in his thirties or forties in good health and CMV-seronegative. The CDR3 runs from the conserved cysteine through the conserved F or W. The D gene is left open where the match is weak. Not every row has a clone size; where given, it reads once, few, many or a size class.

size	J	D	V	CDR3	DNA
.	TRBJ2-7	.	TRBV2	CASSETSGEQYF	TGTGCCAGCAGTGAGACCTCCGGGGAGCAGTACTTC
.	TRBJ1-1	TRBD1	TRBV7-8	CASSPSLRQGGVVTEAFF	TGTGCCAGCAGCCCTTCGCTCCGACAGGGAGGTGTGGTAACTGAAGCTTTCTTT
.	TRBJ1-6	TRBD1	TRBV30	CAWSAARTTGSHSPLHF	TGTGCCTGGAGTGCAGCAAGGACGACAGGGTCCCACTCACCCCTCCACTTT
.	TRBJ2-1	.	TRBV18	CASSPPSGPDEQFF	TGTGCCAGCTCACCACCGAGCGGCCCGGATGAGCAGTTCTTC
.	TRBJ1-4	.	TRBV15	CATSRDRGGVNEKLFF	TGTGCCACCAGCAGAGATCGTGGAGGGGTTAATGAAAAACTGTTTTTT
.	TRBJ2-3	TRBD2	TRBV19	CASSLRLAGAPSTDTQYF	TGTGCCAGTAGCCTAAGACTAGCGGGGGCCCCCAGCACAGATACGCAGTATTTT
.	TRBJ1-1	.	TRBV19	CASSIGTGYRTFF	TGTGCCAGTAGTATTGGCACAGGGTATCGAACTTTCTTT
.	TRBJ2-2	TRBD2	TRBV5-1	CASSSSSGIGTGELFF	TGCGCCAGCAGTTCTTCTAGCGGGATTGGCACCGGGGAGCTGTTTTTT
.	TRBJ1-1	.	TRBV28	CASSLMQGSGLNTEAFF	TGTGCCAGCAGTTTGATGCAGGGGTCGGGCCTGAACACTGAAGCTTTCTTT
.	TRBJ1-2	TRBD1	TRBV30	CAWTYSGTGLYGYTF	TGTGCCTGGACCTACTCCGGGACAGGGCTCTATGGCTACACCTTC
.	TRBJ1-1	TRBD1	TRBV28	CASSFWAGGLVEAFF	TGTGCCAGCAGTTTTTGGGCAGGGGGCTTAGTTGAAGCTTTCTTT
.	TRBJ2-7	.	TRBV5-1	CASSLGGGASYEQYF	TGCGCCAGCAGCTTGGGAGGGGGTGCTTCCTACGAGCAGTACTTC
once	TRBJ1-1	TRBD1	TRBV10-3	CAIRGDRGFFEAFF	TGTGCCATCAGAGGTGACAGGGGGTTTTTTGAAGCTTTCTTT